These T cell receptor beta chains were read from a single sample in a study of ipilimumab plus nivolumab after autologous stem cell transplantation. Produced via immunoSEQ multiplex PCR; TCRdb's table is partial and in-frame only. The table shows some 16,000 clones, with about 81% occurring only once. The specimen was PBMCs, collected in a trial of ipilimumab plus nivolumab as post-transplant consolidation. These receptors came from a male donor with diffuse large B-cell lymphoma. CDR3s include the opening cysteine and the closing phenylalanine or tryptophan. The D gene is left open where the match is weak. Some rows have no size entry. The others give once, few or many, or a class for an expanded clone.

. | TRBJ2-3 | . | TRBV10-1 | TGCGCCAGCAGTGACTCGGGGGCGAGAGGAGATACGCAGTATTTT | CASSDSGARGDTQYF
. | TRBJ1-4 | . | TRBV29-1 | TGCAGCGTTGGCAGGGATAATGAAAAACTGTTTTTT | CSVGRDNEKLFF
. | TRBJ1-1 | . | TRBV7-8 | TGTGCCAGCACGGCGGGGATCGTAGCTTTCTTT | CASTAGIVAFF
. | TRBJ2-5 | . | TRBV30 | TGTGCCTGGAGTGTGACTGTGGAGACCCAGTACTTC | CAWSVTVETQYF
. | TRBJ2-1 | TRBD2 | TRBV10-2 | TGCGCCAGCAGTCTCTGGACTAGCGGGGGGGCCTTAAATGAGCAGTTCTTC | CASSLWTSGGALNEQFF
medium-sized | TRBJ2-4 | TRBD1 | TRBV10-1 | TGCGCCAGCAGTGAGTCTACAGGGGACATTCAGTACTTC | CASSESTGDIQYF
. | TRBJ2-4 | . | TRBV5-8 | TGTGCCAGCAGGCTGGCAGGGGTGGTAGCCAAAAACATTCAGTACTTC | CASRLAGVVAKNIQYF
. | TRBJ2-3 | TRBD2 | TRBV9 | TGTGCCAGCAGATTGGGGACTAGCGGCACAGATACGCAGTATTTT | CASRLGTSGTDTQYF
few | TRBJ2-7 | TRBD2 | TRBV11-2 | TGTGCCAGCAGCTTCTCGGGAGGACCCGACTACGAGCAGTACTTC | CASSFSGGPDYEQYF
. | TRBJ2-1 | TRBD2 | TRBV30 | TGTGCCTGGAGTGTACAACTCTTCTTCGGGCGGGGGGGGTACAATGAGCAGTTCTTC | CAWSVQLFFGRGGYNEQFF
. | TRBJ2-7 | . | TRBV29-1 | TGCAGCGTTACCCACCGTCAGGGGTCCTTCTACGAGCAGTACTTC | CSVTHRQGSFYEQYF
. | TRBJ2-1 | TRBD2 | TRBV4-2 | TGTGCTAGCAGCCCCCTAGCGGGAGAGGCATACAATGAGCAGTTCTTC | CASSPLAGEAYNEQFF
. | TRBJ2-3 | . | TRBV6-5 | TGTGCCAGCAGTCATTCAGCTGAGTTGGATACGCAGTATTTT | CASSHSAELDTQYF
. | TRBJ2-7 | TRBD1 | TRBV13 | TGTGCCAGCAGCTTAAGACAGGGGGCTGAAGAGCAGTACTTC | CASSLRQGAEEQYF
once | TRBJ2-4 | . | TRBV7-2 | TGTGCCAGCAGCCCGGGGCCCCAAGGAGACATTCAGTACTTC | CASSPGPQGDIQYF
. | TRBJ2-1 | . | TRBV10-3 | TGTGCCATCAGTGAGGCCCTACATGAGCAGTTCTTC | CAISEALHEQFF
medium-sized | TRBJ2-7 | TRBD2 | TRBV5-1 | TGCGCCAGCAGGGATACTAGCGGGGGGGCTGGAGAGCAGTACTTC | CASRDTSGGAGEQYF
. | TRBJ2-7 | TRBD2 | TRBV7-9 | TGTGCCAGCAGCTTAGCCGGGACTAGCGGGAGAAGCGGCGAGCAGTACTTC | CASSLAGTSGRSGEQYF
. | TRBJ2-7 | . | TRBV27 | TGTGCCAGCAGTTTATCGTTGACAGGATCCTACGAGCAGTACTTC | CASSLSLTGSYEQYF
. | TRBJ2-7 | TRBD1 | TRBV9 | TGTGCCAGCAGCGTAGGAGGGACAGAAGAATACGAGCAGTACTTC | CASSVGGTEEYEQYF
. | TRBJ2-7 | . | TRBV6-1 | TGTGCCAGCAGTGAAGTGGGGTTTCGGTACGAGCAGTACTTC | CASSEVGFRYEQYF
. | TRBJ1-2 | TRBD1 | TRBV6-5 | TGTGCCAGCAGTTACTCAGGGACAGGGGGCCATGGCTACACCTTC | CASSYSGTGGHGYTF
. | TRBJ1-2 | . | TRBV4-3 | TGCGCCAGCAGCCAAGAGAGAGCGGGGGCAGGGTATGGCTACACCTTC | CASSQERAGAGYGYTF
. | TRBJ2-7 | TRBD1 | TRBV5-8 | TGTGCCAGCAGCTTGGGTGGGGACAGGATCTACGAGCAGTACTTC | CASSLGGDRIYEQYF
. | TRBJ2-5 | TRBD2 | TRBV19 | TGTGCCAGTAGTATTGGCCAAACTAGCGTCGAGACCCAGTACTTC | CASSIGQTSVETQYF
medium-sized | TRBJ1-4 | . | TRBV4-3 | TGCGCCAGCAGCCAGGCAGGGGCAACTGCAACTAATGAAAAACTGTTTTTT | CASSQAGATATNEKLFF
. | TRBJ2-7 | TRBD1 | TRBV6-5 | TGTGCCAGCAGGTCCGGGACAGGCCCCTATCCTATGTACTTC | CASRSGTGPYPMYF
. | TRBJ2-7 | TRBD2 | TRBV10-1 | TGCGCCAGCAGTGGTTTAGCGGGCTCCTACGAGCAGTACTTC | CASSGLAGSYEQYF
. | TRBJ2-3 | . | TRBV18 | TGTGCCAGCTCACCGAGGCGGGGAAACACAGATACGCAGTATTTT | CASSPRRGNTDTQYF
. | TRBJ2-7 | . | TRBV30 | TGTGCCTGGAGTTATAGCAGCGAGCAGTACTTC | CAWSYSSEQYF
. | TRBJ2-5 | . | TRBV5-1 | TGCGCCAGCAGACCACAGCCGTACCAAGAGACCCAGTACTTC | CASRPQPYQETQYF
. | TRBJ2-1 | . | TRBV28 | TGTGCCAGCATGTGGGGCGTTGAGCAGTTCTTC | CASMWGVEQFF
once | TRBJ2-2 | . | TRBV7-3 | TGTGCCAGCAGCCAAGGGGGATCGGGCACCGGGGAGCTGTTTTTT | CASSQGGSGTGELFF
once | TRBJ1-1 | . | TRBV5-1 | TGCGCCAGCAGCTTGTCAGGGCCTATAAACTCCCCTGAAGCTTTCTTT | CASSLSGPINSPEAFF
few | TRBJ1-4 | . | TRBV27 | TGTGCCAGCAGTTTCTCGGGTGAAAAACTGTTTTTT | CASSFSGEKLFF
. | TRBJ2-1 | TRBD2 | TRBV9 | TGTGCCAGCAGCGTATGGGGACTAGCGGGGGCCAAAAACTACAATGAGCAGTTCTTC | CASSVWGLAGAKNYNEQFF
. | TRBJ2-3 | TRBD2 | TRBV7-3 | TGTGCCAGCAGCTCCAAACCGGGACTAGCGGCTGATACGCAGTATTTT | CASSSKPGLAADTQYF
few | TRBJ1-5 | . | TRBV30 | TGTGCCTGGAGTGTCGGAAGCAATCAGCCCCAGCATTTT | CAWSVGSNQPQHF
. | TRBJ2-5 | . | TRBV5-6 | TGTGCCAGCAGCTCCACGGACGGGCACCAAGAGACCCAGTACTTC | CASSSTDGHQETQYF
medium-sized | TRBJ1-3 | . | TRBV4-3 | TGCGCCAGCAGCCAGGCGCTAGGGGGCTCTGGAAACACCATATATTTT | CASSQALGGSGNTIYF
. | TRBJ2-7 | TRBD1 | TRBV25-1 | TGTGCCAGCAGAAAGACAGGGTACTACTCCTACGAGCAGTACTTC | CASRKTGYYSYEQYF
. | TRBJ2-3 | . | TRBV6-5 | TGTGCCAGCAGTCCCCTTGATGGTACGCAGTATTTT | CASSPLDGTQYF
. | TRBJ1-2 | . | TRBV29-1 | TGCAGCGTTGAAGCCGGTCAGGGAGGAGGCTACACCTTC | CSVEAGQGGGYTF
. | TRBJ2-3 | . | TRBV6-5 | TGTGCCAGCAGTTATTCGGTGGACTTGCACACAGATACGCAGTATTTT | CASSYSVDLHTDTQYF
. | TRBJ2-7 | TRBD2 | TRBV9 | TGTGCCAGCAGCCCCGAAAGCGGGGGCAAATACGAGCAGTACTTC | CASSPESGGKYEQYF
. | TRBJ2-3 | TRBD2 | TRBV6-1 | TGTGCCAGCAGTGAAAGAGGGCCAGGGACTAGCGGGAGGTCTACGCAGTATTTT | CASSERGPGTSGRSTQYF
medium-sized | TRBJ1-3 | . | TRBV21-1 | TGTGCCAGCCCGAACGAGGGCCCCATATATTTT | CASPNEGPIYF
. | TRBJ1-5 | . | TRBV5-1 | TGCGCCAGCAGCCCCGGAGGGTGGGTTAATCAGCCCCAGCATTTT | CASSPGGWVNQPQHF
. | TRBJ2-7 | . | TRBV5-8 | TGTGCCAGCAGCTTGTTATTATCCCGGCAGTACTTC | CASSLLLSRQYF
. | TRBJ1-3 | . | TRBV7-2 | TGTGCCAGCAGCCGACGTTGGGACATAGTCTCTGGAAACACCATATATTTT | CASSRRWDIVSGNTIYF
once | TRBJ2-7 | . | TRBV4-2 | TGTGCCAGCAGCCAAGGGATAGGGAGGACCTACGAGCAGTACTTC | CASSQGIGRTYEQYF